The rows below give T cell receptor beta chains drawn from one sample of a study of identical twins. Via MiXCR, TCRdb re-called the 5' RACE reads, giving one row per CDR3 protein. The sample carries 500,000 to 550,000 distinct CDR3 sequences, roughly a fifth recorded once. These data also formed part of another study, on T cells expressing NK-cell markers.

Sequencing was performed on CD4+ T cells sorted from blood. The receptors shown here come from a young woman in good health. CDR3s include the opening cysteine and the closing phenylalanine or tryptophan. The D gene is left open where the match is weak. Clone size is not always given. Where it is, it says once, few, many or a class for expanded clones.

length,J,size,V,D,CDR3,DNA
14,TRBJ1-5,few,TRBV16,.,CASSQESGGQPQHF,TGTGCCAGCAGCCAAGAATCGGGAGGTCAGCCCCAGCATTTT
13,TRBJ2-4,.,TRBV14,TRBD1,CASSMGQGNIQYF,TGTGCCAGCAGCATGGGACAGGGAAACATTCAGTACTTC
12,TRBJ2-5,many,TRBV12-3/TRBV12-4,.,CASSGQGETQYF,TGTGCCAGCAGTGGCCAGGGGGAGACCCAGTACTTC
15,TRBJ2-2,.,TRBV13,.,CASSFTHLNTGELFF,TGTGCCAGCAGCTTCACACACTTGAACACCGGGGAGCTGTTTTTT
15,TRBJ2-7,.,TRBV18,.,CASSPPRQDYYEQYF,TGTGCCAGCTCACCACCGAGACAGGACTACTACGAGCAGTACTTC
11,TRBJ1-2,few,TRBV12-3/TRBV12-4,.,CASSFRGGYTF,TGTGCCAGCAGTTTCAGGGGTGGCTACACCTTC
12,TRBJ2-1,many,TRBV20-1,.,CSAPTIYNEQFF,TGCAGTGCCCCGACTATATACAATGAGCAGTTCTTC
15,TRBJ2-1,.,TRBV5-1,.,CASSLATHLYNEQFF,TGCGCCAGCAGCTTGGCTACTCACCTCTACAATGAGCAGTTCTTC
12,TRBJ2-3,once,TRBV29-1,.,CSAVGGTDTQYF,TGCAGCGCTGTAGGCGGCACAGATACGCAGTATTTT
13,TRBJ2-7,few,TRBV20-1,TRBD2,CSASLAGPYEQYF,TGCAGTGCTAGCCTAGCGGGACCCTACGAGCAGTACTTC
13,TRBJ1-1,few,TRBV12-3/TRBV12-4,TRBD1,CASNGQGYTEAFF,TGTGCCAGCAACGGACAGGGATACACTGAAGCTTTCTTT
14,TRBJ2-1,.,TRBV6-2/TRBV6-3,.,CASSFSGRPSEQFF,TGTGCCAGCAGTTTCAGCGGAAGACCTAGTGAGCAGTTCTTC
20,TRBJ2-5,few,TRBV20-1,TRBD2,CSARDFLGLAARGNQETQYF,TGCAGTGCTAGAGACTTTTTGGGACTAGCGGCCCGGGGAAACCAAGAGACCCAGTACTTC
14,TRBJ2-1,few,TRBV20-1,.,CSARSGGPYNEQFF,TGCAGTGCTAGATCGGGGGGCCCCTACAATGAGCAGTTCTTC
13,TRBJ1-2,few,TRBV5-1,TRBD1,CASSIGTDYGYTF,TGCGCCAGCAGCATAGGGACAGACTATGGCTACACCTTC
14,TRBJ1-1,.,TRBV20-1,.,CSARGGRRNTEAFF,TGCAGTGCTAGAGGAGGTAGGAGGAACACTGAAGCTTTCTTT
13,TRBJ2-7,many,TRBV29-1,.,CSVGPMGSYEQYF,TGCAGCGTGGGTCCAATGGGCTCCTACGAGCAGTACTTC
13,TRBJ2-3,few,TRBV9,.,CASSVQGTDTQYF,TGTGCCAGCAGCGTCCAGGGTACAGATACGCAGTATTTT
12,TRBJ2-1,many,TRBV5-1,TRBD1,CASKGGRREQFF,TGCGCCAGCAAAGGGGGCCGGCGTGAGCAGTTCTTC
16,TRBJ2-6,few,TRBV5-1,.,CASCRGLGSGANVLTF,TGCGCCAGTTGCAGGGGACTCGGTTCTGGGGCCAACGTCCTGACTTTC
14,TRBJ1-6,many,TRBV21-1,.,CASSKARRNSPLHF,TGTGCCAGCAGCAAAGCGCGGAGAAATTCACCCCTCCACTTT
13,TRBJ2-3,.,TRBV20-1,.,CSARDVMVGTQYF,TGCAGTGCTAGAGATGTAATGGTGGGAACGCAGTATTTT
11,TRBJ2-5,.,TRBV20-1,.,CSAARGWAQYF,TGCAGTGCAGCGAGGGGGTGGGCCCAGTACTTC
16,TRBJ2-6,.,TRBV5-1,TRBD1,CASSRDRVSGANVLTF,TGCGCCAGCAGCCGAGACAGGGTTTCCGGGGCCAACGTCCTGACTTTC
11,TRBJ1-2,few,TRBV2,TRBD1,CASSEDRGRVF,TGTGCCAGCAGTGAGGACAGGGGTCGGGTCTTC
17,TRBJ2-7,.,TRBV20-1,.,CSARDFKGLGGTYEQYF,TGCAGTGCTAGAGATTTTAAAGGTCTGGGGGGTACCTACGAGCAGTACTTC
12,TRBJ1-2,few,TRBV6-5,.,CASSYGGGGYTF,TGTGCCAGCAGTTACGGGGGTGGTGGCTACACCTTC
17,TRBJ2-7,.,TRBV27,TRBD2,CASSPLLAGAPRNEQYF,TGTGCCAGCAGTCCCTTACTAGCGGGAGCCCCGAGGAACGAGCAGTACTTC
15,TRBJ2-7,few,TRBV7-8,TRBD2,CASSLVREGRYEQYF,TGTGCCAGCAGCTTAGTGCGGGAGGGCCGCTACGAGCAGTACTTC
16,TRBJ2-2,few,TRBV27,.,CASSLRTPSNTGELFF,TGTGCCAGCAGTTTAAGGACGCCGTCGAACACCGGGGAGCTGTTTTTT
16,TRBJ2-5,.,TRBV10-3,.,CAISEPGTISQETQYF,TGTGCCATCAGTGAGCCCGGGACGATCTCACAGGAGACCCAGTACTTC
14,TRBJ1-1,few,TRBV20-1,TRBD1,CSALNRGRGTEAFF,TGCAGTGCCCTCAACAGGGGGCGCGGGACTGAAGCTTTCTTT
13,TRBJ2-1,few,TRBV20-1,.,CSARAGLINEQFF,TGCAGTGCTAGAGCGGGACTTATTAATGAGCAGTTCTTC
17,TRBJ2-1,.,TRBV11-2,.,CASRDLRGRNSYNEQFF,TGTGCCAGCAGGGACTTACGGGGCCGTAACTCCTACAATGAGCAGTTCTTC
14,TRBJ2-4,few,TRBV6-5,TRBD1,CASSSTGGGDIQYF,TGTGCCAGCAGTTCTACAGGGGGTGGGGACATTCAGTACTTC